The present entry profiles one T cell receptor (beta chain) with its context. Its antigen is not known. TCRdb's copy holds only in-frame clones and misses some; the assay was immunoSEQ multiplex PCR. Seen here are some 40,000 clones, 76% observed once, and the top ten hold 3% to 4%. Upon completion of roughly ten days in culture, CD4+ T cells were isolated. According to PCR results, the person was infected with SARS-CoV-2 between March and December 2020. All participants had two doses of either the BNT162b2 or mRNA-1273 vaccine. Each culture had half its medium swapped for IL-2 medium on days 3 and 7. The data originate from a study of vaccination effects on CD4 cells after COVID-19. As for the study in general: Post-vaccine draws lagged the second dose by a median of 72 days. The culture medium for 1.5 million to 2.5 million PBMC per well included 9.5 to 10 IU/ml IL-2 and 8.5 to 10 ug/ml peptides.

This CDR3 region has 15 residues. CDR1 LNHNV and CDR2 YYDKDF come from the germline V gene (reference sequence). Trimming removed 3 bases from V and 3 bases from J, with 12 bases in between. The input for sequencing was CD4+ T cells from PBMCs cultured without peptide, taken after COVID-19 vaccination. This receptor was taken from a human donor who had a prior SARS-CoV-2 infection. The rearrangement links TRBV15 to TRBJ1-5, with no clear D. CDR3 region: CATSRGDTINQPQHF. The CDR3 bases are TGTGCCACCAGCAGGGGAGACACCATCAATCAGCCCCAGCATTTT.